Listed below are T cell receptor beta chains from one sample, sequenced in a study of blood T cell repertoires in COVID-19. TCRdb keeps only in-frame clones here, not all; method: immunoSEQ multiplex PCR. Here the sample spans about 340,000 clones, about 86% being singletons. Input material: PBMCs or T cells enriched from blood (not recorded which). The source is a woman between 35 and 50 years old with acute COVID-19. The CDR3 runs from the conserved cysteine through the conserved F or W. The D gene is left open where the match is weak. Where a row states a size, it is once, few, many or the class of an expanded clone; other rows omit it.

j_gene,abundance,v_gene,d_gene,CDR3aa,CDR3nt
TRBJ1-2,NA,TRBV6-2/TRBV6-3,NA,CASSSSSGWPIWGYTF,TGTGCCAGCAGCTCCTCTTCGGGATGGCCCATCTGGGGCTACACCTTC
TRBJ1-5,NA,TRBV7-2,NA,CASSLTDQPQHF,TGTGCCAGCAGCCTAACGGATCAGCCCCAGCATTTT
TRBJ2-2,NA,TRBV7-9,NA,CASSLGVGKRSGELFF,TGTGCCAGCAGCTTAGGAGTAGGAAAGCGATCGGGGGAGCTGTTTTTT
TRBJ2-2,NA,TRBV5-1,TRBD1,CASSSTGTAYTGELFF,TGCGCCAGCAGCTCAACCGGGACAGCCTACACCGGGGAGCTGTTTTTT
TRBJ1-6,NA,TRBV5-1,NA,CASSLEGNSPLHF,TGCGCCAGCAGCTTAGAGGGTAATTCACCCCTCCACTTT
TRBJ1-4,NA,TRBV19,NA,CASSQPGEGEKLFF,TGTGCCAGTAGCCAACCTGGAGAGGGTGAAAAACTGTTTTTT
TRBJ2-1,NA,TRBV5-4,NA,CASSLGLLSYNEQFF,TGTGCCAGCAGCTTGGGACTCCTCTCCTACAATGAGCAGTTCTTC
TRBJ2-1,NA,TRBV25-1,TRBD2,CASSERGLAGDNEQFF,TGTGCCAGCAGTGAACGGGGACTAGCGGGAGACAATGAGCAGTTCTTC
TRBJ1-2,NA,TRBV28,NA,CASRRQGLLYGYTF,TGTGCCAGCAGACGGCAGGGTTTACTCTATGGCTACACCTTC
TRBJ1-2,NA,TRBV7-3,NA,CASSLGLPGAGAGYTF,TGTGCCAGCAGCTTAGGGCTCCCAGGGGCAGGGGCTGGCTACACCTTC
TRBJ1-6,once,TRBV28,NA,CASSSPRGGNSPLHF,TGTGCCAGCAGTTCCCCCCGGGGTGGTAATTCACCCCTCCACTTT
TRBJ2-5,NA,TRBV3-1/TRBV3-2,NA,CASSQVLAKETQYF,TGTGCCAGCAGCCAAGTACTAGCAAAAGAGACCCAGTACTTC
TRBJ2-1,NA,TRBV5-8,TRBD2,CASSLGGTSGSKDEQFF,TGTGCCAGCAGCTTGGGGGGGACTAGCGGGAGTAAAGATGAGCAGTTCTTC
TRBJ1-1,NA,TRBV4-2,TRBD1,CASSPNRGHRNTEAFF,TGTGCCAGCAGCCCAAACAGGGGGCATCGGAACACTGAAGCTTTCTTT
TRBJ2-1,once,TRBV28,TRBD2,CASSLLRLAGAEQFF,TGTGCCAGCAGTTTATTGCGACTAGCGGGAGCTGAGCAGTTCTTC